This T cell receptor (beta chain) was documented in a study of cytomegalovirus exposure and HLA in healthy donors. It was with 60 Vbeta and 13 Jbeta primers that the PCR ran. TCRdb's copy holds only in-frame clones and misses some; the assay was immunoSEQ multiplex PCR. The sample has approximately 110,000 clones; 73% are singletons. Donors sampled were nominally healthy, though unrecorded immune exposures were likely. The trim removed 6 bases at V and 0 bases at J, leaving 3 bases unmatched. Germline assignment: CDR1 MNHNY and CDR2 SVGAGI (reference sequence). The CDR3 length is 14 residues. This clonotype was sampled from a man aged 40-55 years in good health and CMV-seronegative. The chain is built from TRBV6-6 and TRBJ1-2; 8 bases match TRBD1. Material: PBMCs. The DNA of the CDR3 is TGTGCCAGCAGAGGGACAGGCTCTAACTATGGCTACACCTTC. It yields the protein CASRGTGSNYGYTF.